This paragraph covers one T cell receptor beta chain sequence. It lacks a known antigen. Base qualities were left out, and no much larger clone turns up one base away. Patients with autoimmune disease history or receiving systemic immunosuppression were excluded from the trial. Peripheral blood for TCR sequencing was collected from all dose cohorts at baseline, on cycle 4 day 1, and on cycle 7 day 1. The samples were drawn from a first-in-human, open-label, multicenter phase I dose-escalation trial of ivuxolimab. The trial enrolled adults with locally advanced or metastatic head and neck squamous cell, hepatocellular, melanoma or renal cell carcinoma. CD4+ and CD8+ T cells were sorted separately from peripheral blood before TCR sequencing. The data originate from a study of OX40 agonist ivuxolimab in advanced cancers. Study-level background: Ivuxolimab was an agonistic, fully human IgG2 monoclonal antibody directed against OX40 (CD134), a costimulatory receptor. Three dose-escalation patients achieved partial responses, one with hepatocellular carcinoma and two with cutaneous melanoma. Of the approximately 54 patients in dose escalation, some 20 had hepatocellular carcinoma, some 15 had melanoma, 9 had renal cell carcinoma and 9 had head and neck cancer. Patients were allowed to have had prior anti-PD-1, anti-PD-L1 or anti-CTLA-4 therapy, and approximately 40% of the dose-escalation patients had been treated with checkpoint inhibitors. The dose-escalation cohort was over 70% male with a mean age of around 64 years, ranging from roughly 20 to 85. Intravenous ivuxolimab was administered to patients every 2 weeks at six dose levels: 0.01, 0.1, 0.3, 1.5, 3 and 10 mg/kg. The monotherapy dose-escalation portion (N of about 50 patients) of the phase I ivuxolimab trial is reported in the paper. The purpose of peripheral TCRbeta sequencing was to test whether ivuxolimab changed TCR sequence diversity and led to clonal T-cell expansion.

Genomic DNA was isolated from the sorted cells so that the TCRbeta CDR3 region could be sequenced. The immunoSEQ Assay was used for sequencing of TCRbeta CDR3 regions. Here the immuneACCESS table is served through TCRdb, limited to in-frame sequences with V and J called. Missing clones are a known gap in these copies; in checked studies unresolved V genes cover under half, and the rest lacks a known reason. Present in this sample are more than 70,000 clones, approximately 84% of which were seen just once. The leading ten clones occupy around 25% of the sample. The CDR3 runs 14 residues from the cysteine to the phenylalanine. The read is trimmed to its CDR3 DNA, 42 bases read in frame from base 1. The junction carries 18 bases between V and J, which are trimmed by 8 bases and 4 bases respectively. What the authors observed across the whole study: After ivuxolimab, expanded clones were on average more numerous among CD8+ T cells than among CD4+ T cells. At doses of 0.1 to 3.0 mg/kg, clonal expansion of both CD4+ and CD8+ T cells in blood was seen between baseline and week 6. Low levels of normalized T-cell clonal expansion were also seen in some nonresponding patients. Antigen specificity was not determined for the clonally expanded peripheral T cells. In partial responders in the 0.1-3.0 mg/kg groups, normalized peripheral clonal expansion was found to be among the lowest, especially among CD8+ T cells.

In this chain, TRBV5-3 is recombined with TRBJ1-1; the D segment could be TRBD1, given 5 matching bases. TRBV5-3 belongs to the ORF category, with a function that is uncertain. The sequence came from an adult with an advanced solid tumor such as melanoma, head and neck, liver or kidney cancer. The sample consisted of CD4+ or CD8+ T cells sorted from blood, taken in a trial of the OX40 agonist ivuxolimab. The DNA sequence reads TGTGCCAGCGAGCCGGGGGAGGCAGGCACTGAAGCTTTCTTT. Translated, this gives CASEPGEAGTEAFF.